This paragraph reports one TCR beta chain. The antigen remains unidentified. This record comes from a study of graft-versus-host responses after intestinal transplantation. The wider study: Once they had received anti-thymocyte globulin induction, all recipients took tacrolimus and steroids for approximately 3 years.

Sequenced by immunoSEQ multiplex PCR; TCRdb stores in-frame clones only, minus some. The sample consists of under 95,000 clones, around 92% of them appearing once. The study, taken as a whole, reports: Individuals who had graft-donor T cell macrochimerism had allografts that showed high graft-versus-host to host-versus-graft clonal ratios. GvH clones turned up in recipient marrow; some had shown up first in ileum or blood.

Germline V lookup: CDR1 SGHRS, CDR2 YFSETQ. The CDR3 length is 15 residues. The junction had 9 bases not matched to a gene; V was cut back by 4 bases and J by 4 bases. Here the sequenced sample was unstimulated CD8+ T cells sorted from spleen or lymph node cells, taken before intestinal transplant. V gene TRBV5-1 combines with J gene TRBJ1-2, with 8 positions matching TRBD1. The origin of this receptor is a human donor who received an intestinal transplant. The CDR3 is CASSPHPTGGYGYTF. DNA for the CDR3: TGCGCCAGCAGCCCCCACCCAACAGGGGGCTATGGCTACACCTTC.